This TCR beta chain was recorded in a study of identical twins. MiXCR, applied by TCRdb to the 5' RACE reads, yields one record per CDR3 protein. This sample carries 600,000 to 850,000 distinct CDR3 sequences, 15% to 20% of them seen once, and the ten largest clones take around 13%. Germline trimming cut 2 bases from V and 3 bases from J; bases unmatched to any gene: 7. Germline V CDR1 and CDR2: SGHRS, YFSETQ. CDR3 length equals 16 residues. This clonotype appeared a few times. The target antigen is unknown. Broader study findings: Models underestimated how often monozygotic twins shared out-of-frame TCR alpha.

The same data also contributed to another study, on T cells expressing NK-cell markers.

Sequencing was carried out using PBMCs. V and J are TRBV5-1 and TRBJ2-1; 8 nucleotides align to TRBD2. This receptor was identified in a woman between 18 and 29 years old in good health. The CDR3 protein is CASSLGRGGNYNEQFF. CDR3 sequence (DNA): TGCGCCAGCAGCTTAGGGCGCGGGGGGAACTACAATGAGCAGTTCTTC. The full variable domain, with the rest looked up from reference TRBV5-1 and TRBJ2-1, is KAGVTQTPRYLIKTRGQQVTLSCSPISGHRSVSWYQQTPGQGLQFLFEYFSETQRNKGNFPGRFSGRQFSNSRSEMNVSTLELGDSALYLCASSLGRGGNYNEQFFGPGTRLTVL.